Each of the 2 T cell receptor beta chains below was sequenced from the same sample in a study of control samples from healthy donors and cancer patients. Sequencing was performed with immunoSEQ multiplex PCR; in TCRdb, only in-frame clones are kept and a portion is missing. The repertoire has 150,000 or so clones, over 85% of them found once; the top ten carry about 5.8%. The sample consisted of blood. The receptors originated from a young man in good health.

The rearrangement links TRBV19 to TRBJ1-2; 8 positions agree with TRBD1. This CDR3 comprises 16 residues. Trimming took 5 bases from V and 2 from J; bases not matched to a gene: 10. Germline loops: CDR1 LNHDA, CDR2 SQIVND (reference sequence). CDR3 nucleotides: TGTGCCAGTAGTCCCTGGACAGGGAAAGGCAACTATGGCTACACCTTC. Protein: CASSPWTGKGNYGYTF.

This CDR3 reads CAWTGVDEKLFF. The CDR3 DNA follows: TGTGCCTGGACAGGGGTGGATGAAAAACTGTTTTTT. The rearrangement uses TRBV30 and TRBJ1-4; TRBD1 might be the D (6 bases). Per germline, CDR1 GTSNPN and CDR2 SVGIG (reference sequence). Trimming took 4 bases from V and 6 from J, leaving 9 bases between them. CDR3 length equals 12 residues.